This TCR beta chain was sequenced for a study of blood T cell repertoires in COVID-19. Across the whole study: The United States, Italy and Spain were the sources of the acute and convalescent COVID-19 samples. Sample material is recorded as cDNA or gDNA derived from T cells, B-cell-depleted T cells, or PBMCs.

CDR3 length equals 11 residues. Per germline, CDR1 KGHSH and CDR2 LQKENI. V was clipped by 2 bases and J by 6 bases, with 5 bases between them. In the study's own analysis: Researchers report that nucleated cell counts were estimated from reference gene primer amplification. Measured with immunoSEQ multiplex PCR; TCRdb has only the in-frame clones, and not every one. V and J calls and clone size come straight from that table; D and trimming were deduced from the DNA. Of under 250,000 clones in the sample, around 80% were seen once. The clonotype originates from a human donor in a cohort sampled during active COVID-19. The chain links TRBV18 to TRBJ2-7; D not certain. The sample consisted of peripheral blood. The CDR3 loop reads CASSPASEQYF. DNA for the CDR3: TGTGCCAGCTCACCAGCGAGCGAGCAGTACTTC.